This paragraph covers one T cell receptor beta chain sequence. The antigen remains unidentified. CDR3 size: 17 residues. The V gene's germline CDR1 is SGHKS and CDR2 YYEKEE (reference sequence). Trimming removed 4 bases from V and 0 bases from J; junction bases left unmatched: 7. Recently diagnosed hyperthyroidism of less than 2 months' duration affected patients aged 18 to 65. Fresh peripheral blood, 10 ml, was the source of the PBMCs. This entry is derived from a study of T cells in Graves' hyperthyroidism and ophthalmopathy. Study-wide context: The initial diagnosis was the point when peripheral blood was collected, ahead of any treatment. Findings and caveats of the study: A model of 13 V-J features distinguished ophthalmopathy from stable hyperthyroidism.

RNA transcripts gave rise to amplified TCR beta CDR3 regions. First-round RT-PCR of the TCR CDR3 relied on the HTBI primer set. TCRdb reprocessed the multiplex PCR reads via MiXCR and lists one record per CDR3 protein. The sample has around 800,000 distinct CDR3 sequences; 35% to 45% are singletons. The chain combines TRBV5-5 with TRBJ2-3, with 11 bases fitting TRBD2. What was sequenced was blood. This TCR was sampled from a man between 18 and 29 years old with Graves' hyperthyroidism. CDR3 sequence reads: CASSIQLAGGSTDTQYF. The DNA for the CDR3 is TGTGCCAGCAGCATCCAATTAGCGGGGGGGAGCACAGATACGCAGTATTTT.